The 30 T cell receptor beta chains listed next were all sequenced from one sample in a study of blood T cell repertoires in COVID-19. Sequencing was performed with immunoSEQ multiplex PCR; in TCRdb, only in-frame clones are kept and a portion is missing. Altogether 40,000 to 45,000 clones are present, 69% being singletons, with the ten largest covering around 5.9%. Sequencing input: peripheral blood. The receptors come from a man aged 80 or over with acute or convalescent COVID-19.

V and J are TRBV7-9 and TRBJ2-1; D is unclear. Germline values: CDR1 SEHNR, CDR2 FQNEAQ (reference sequence). Between the trimmed V and J ends, which lost 4 bases and 0 bases, there was a span of 4 bases. CDR3 size: 13 residues. This chain's CDR3 is CASSSSSYNEQFF. The DNA for the CDR3 is TGTGCCAGCAGCTCCAGCTCCTACAATGAGCAGTTCTTC. Based on the CDR3 plus reference TRBV7-9 and TRBJ2-1, the full variable domain is DTGVSQNPRHKITKRGQNVTFRCDPISEHNRLYWYRQTLGQGPEFLTYFQNEAQLEKSRLLSDRFSAERPKGSFSTLEIQRTEQGDSAMYLCASSSSSYNEQFFGPGTRLTVL.

V is TRBV13 and J is TRBJ1-1, with 7 bases matching TRBD1. Germline V gene data show CDR1 as PRHDT and CDR2 as FYEKMQ (reference sequence). Germline trimming cut 1 base from V and 4 bases from J; bases unmatched to any gene: 9. The CDR3 totals 16 residues. The CDR3 loop reads CASSLDFTGVGTEAFF. The CDR3 DNA reads TGTGCCAGCAGCTTAGATTTTACAGGGGTAGGCACTGAAGCTTTCTTT.

J is TRBJ1-1 and V is TRBV11-2; a weak D match, TRBD1 (6 bases). The CDR3 runs 14 residues. Trimming stripped 1 base from V and 11 bases from J, with 17 bases between. Germline assignment: CDR1 SGHAT and CDR2 FQNNGV. CDR3 DNA: TGTGCCAGCAGCTTAGCCCTGGGGGGGGCAAGGGCTTTCTTT. This encodes CASSLALGGARAFF. The full variable domain, completed using reference TRBV11-2 and TRBJ1-1, is EAGVAQSPRYKIIEKRQSVAFWCNPISGHATLYWYQQILGQGPKLLIQFQNNGVVDDSQLPKDRFSAERLKGVDSTLKIQPAKLEDSAVYLCASSLALGGARAFFGQGTRLTVV.

The chain carries TRBV2 and TRBJ1-4; 7 nucleotides agree with TRBD1. Germline V gene data show CDR1 as SNHLY and CDR2 as FYNNEI. The CDR3 loop spans 14 amino acids. V lost 8 bases and J lost 3; bases outside the gene matches: 6. CDR3 sequence: CASQVQGSNEKLFF. The CDR3 nucleotides read TGTGCCAGCCAGGTACAGGGGTCTAATGAAAAACTGTTTTTT.

This chain connects TRBV5-1 to TRBJ1-4, with TRBD1 identical over 9 bases. V was clipped by 3 bases and J by 6 bases; unmatched bases: 3. Germline V gene sequence: CDR1 SGHRS, CDR2 YFSETQ. This CDR3 spans 14 amino acids. The CDR3 sequence: CASSYRGRDEKLFF. CDR3 bases: TGCGCCAGCAGCTACAGGGGGCGCGATGAAAAACTGTTTTTT.

The chain carries TRBV19 and TRBJ1-2; 9 bases map to TRBD1. Germline CDR1 reads LNHDA; CDR2 reads SQIVND (reference sequence). The CDR3 loop spans 16 amino acids. The V gene end was trimmed by 9 bases and the J gene end by 4 bases; junction bases not matched to a gene: 15. CDR3 coding DNA: TGTGCCAGCCTCGGGACAGGGAGGTGGGATGGCTATGGCTACACCTTC. Translated, it gives CASLGTGRWDGYGYTF.

The rearrangement joins TRBV5-3 to TRBJ1-5; no definite D call. TRBV5-3 is an ORF for which the function is uncertain. The CDR3 has 14 amino acids. The V and J ends lost 1 base and 3 bases respectively, with 8 bases between them. The CDR3 loop reads CARSLLGLNQPQHF. The DNA of the CDR3 is TGTGCCAGAAGCTTGTTGGGCCTCAATCAGCCCCAGCATTTT.

This clone was seen only once. The chain uses TRBV4-1 and TRBJ2-7; a weak D match, TRBD2 (6 bases). The germline CDR1 and CDR2 sequences are MGHRA and YSYEKL. Trimming cost V 3 bases and J 2 bases, with 14 bases left between them. CDR3 size: 15 residues. The CDR3 sequence: CASSQFGRPPYEQYF. The CDR3 DNA reads as TGCGCCAGCAGCCAGTTCGGGAGACCCCCCTACGAGCAGTACTTC.

This clone has just a few counts. This sequence joins TRBV7-9 and TRBJ1-5, with a possible D match to TRBD1 (6 bases). Germline V lookup: CDR1 SEHNR, CDR2 FQNEAQ (reference sequence). V lost 5 bases to trimming and J lost 3 bases, with 17 bases between them. The CDR3 is made up of 16 amino acids. The CDR3 nucleotides read TGTGCCAGCAGCGCGACGTTTGGGGGCCCCAATCAGCCCCAGCATTTT. It translates to CASSATFGGPNQPQHF.

Here the CDR3 DNA reads TGTGCCAGCAGCCAAGATCCGGGACAGGGCTCCGAGCAGTACTTC. Residues: CASSQDPGQGSEQYF. The V and J genes are TRBV3-1 (or the pseudogene TRBV3-2) and TRBJ2-7, with TRBD1 matching 9 bases. Trimming took 0 bases from V and 6 from J; bases not matched to a gene: 6. The CDR3 spans 15 residues. Germline CDR1 and CDR2: LGHDT and YNNKEL (reference sequence).

The chain joins TRBV6-1 to TRBJ1-2, with TRBD1 matching over 8 bases. V shed 3 bases and J 5 bases; nucleotides not matched to a gene: 8. Germline V gene data show CDR1 as MNHNS and CDR2 as SASEGT. CDR3 length equals 15 residues. CDR3 coding DNA: TGTGCCAGCAGTGACAGCGTTACAGGGGGATATGGCTACACCTTC. Translation: CASSDSVTGGYGYTF.

This clone has a count of ten or more. This chain connects TRBV19 to TRBJ1-2; D might be TRBD1 (6 bases). Germline V gene data show CDR1 as LNHDA and CDR2 as SQIVND (reference sequence). V was clipped by 8 bases and J by 3 bases, with 16 bases between them. The CDR3 sequence is 14 residues long. The CDR3 bases are TGTGCCAGTTTGCCCACAGGGATTCACTATGGCTACACCTTC. It is translated as CASLPTGIHYGYTF.

The CDR3 sequence is CASSLDGQGYLPRPTDTQYF. DNA of the CDR3: TGTGCCAGCTCACTGGATGGACAGGGTTACCTCCCCCGCCCCACAGATACGCAGTATTTT. V usage is TRBV18 and J usage is TRBJ2-3, with TRBD1 identical over 8 bases. V gave up 4 bases and J gave up 2 bases; unmatched junction bases: 20. CDR3 size: 20 residues. Germline V gene sequence: CDR1 KGHSH, CDR2 LQKENI.

V and J are TRBV21-1 and TRBJ2-1; the listed D gene, TRBD1, was not tested against the DNA. TRBV21-1 counts as a pseudogene. The CDR3 covers 18 residues. The chain's CDR3 is CASSKAKSWQGNYNEQFF. In DNA form, the CDR3 reads TGTGCCAGCAGCAAAGCAAAAAGTTGGCAGGGAAACTACAATGAGCAGTTCTTC.

The gene calls are TRBV7-9 and TRBJ2-5, with D perhaps matching TRBD1 (6 bases). Trimming stripped 2 bases from V and 2 bases from J, with 12 bases between. Looked up from germline, CDR1 is SEHNR and CDR2 is FQNEAQ (reference sequence). This CDR3 is built from 15 residues. CDR3 region: CASSLLRGSQETQYF. In DNA, the CDR3 is TGTGCCAGCAGCTTACTCAGGGGTAGTCAAGAGACCCAGTACTTC. The full variable domain, in which reference TRBV7-9 and TRBJ2-5 provide the parts outside the CDR3, is DTGVSQNPRHKITKRGQNVTFRCDPISEHNRLYWYRQTLGQGPEFLTYFQNEAQLEKSRLLSDRFSAERPKGSFSTLEIQRTEQGDSAMYLCASSLLRGSQETQYFGPGTRLLVL.

The chain combines TRBV28 with TRBJ2-1; 10 bases are shared with TRBD2. Germline CDR1 MDHEN, CDR2 SYDVKM. After removal of 7 bases from V and 1 base from J, the junction contained 7 bases not matched to a gene. The CDR3 runs 16 residues. CDR3 sequence: CASMPGLASSYNEQFF. The CDR3, as DNA: TGTGCCAGCATGCCGGGACTAGCGTCTTCCTACAATGAGCAGTTCTTC.

This clone showed up just a few times. The genes are TRBV5-4 and TRBJ2-7; possible D gene TRBD2, 7 bases. The CDR3 has 15 residues. The germline V and J ends were trimmed by 1 base and 2 bases, with 13 bases remaining between them. Germline-derived CDR1 and CDR2 are SGHNT and YYREEE (reference sequence). The CDR3 bases are TGTGCCAGCAGCTTGAGGGGGGGGTTTGCCTACGAGCAGTACTTC. Its protein product is CASSLRGGFAYEQYF.

The V gene is TRBV7-2, the J gene TRBJ2-1; 12 bases align to TRBD2. The CDR3 is 18 residues long. Germline CDR1 and CDR2: SGHTA and FQGNSA. Trimming cost V 5 bases and J 2 bases; bases outside gene matches: 10. The CDR3 here is CASSLAASGREAYNEQFF. The CDR3, as DNA: TGTGCCAGCAGCCTGGCGGCTAGCGGGAGGGAGGCCTACAATGAGCAGTTCTTC.

This clone has only a few counts. This chain joins TRBV7-3 and TRBJ1-6; 8 bases fit TRBD1. CDR1 and CDR2 from the germline V gene are SGHTA and FQGTGA. The CDR3 spans 16 residues. Germline trimming cut 6 bases from V and 10 bases from J; bases unmatched to any gene: 14. CDR3 residues: CASSQGPGQGLSPLHF. DNA for the CDR3: TGTGCCAGCAGTCAGGGCCCCGGACAGGGCTTGTCACCCCTCCACTTT.

The chain combines TRBV9 with TRBJ1-1; a weak D match, TRBD1 (5 bases). The germline V gene encodes CDR1 SGDLS and CDR2 YYNGEE. The CDR3 is 17 residues long. Trimming removed 0 bases from V and 2 bases from J, with 17 bases in between. The CDR3 region has the DNA TGTGCCAGCAGCGTAGCCCCGTTGCGGGGGAAAAACACTGAAGCTTTCTTT. It specifies CASSVAPLRGKNTEAFF.

This sequence joins TRBV18 and TRBJ2-1; a weak D match, TRBD2 (5 bases). The CDR3 spans 15 residues. V lost 2 bases and J lost 5, with 13 bases in between. Germline loops: CDR1 KGHSH, CDR2 LQKENI. For the CDR3, the DNA is TGTGCCAGCTCACCAGTTGGAGGACTCAACAATGAGCAGTTCTTC. This translates into CASSPVGGLNNEQFF.

The CDR3 reads CASSLEGRVTNEKLFF. In nucleotides, the CDR3 is TGCGCCAGCAGCTTAGAGGGCCGGGTAACTAATGAAAAACTGTTTTTT. The V and J genes are TRBV5-1 and TRBJ1-4; D is undetermined. V gave up 2 bases and J gave up 1 base, with 12 bases separating them. Germline CDR1 and CDR2: SGHRS and YFSETQ. There are 16 residues in the CDR3. Together with reference TRBV5-1 and TRBJ1-4, the CDR3 gives the full variable domain: KAGVTQTPRYLIKTRGQQVTLSCSPISGHRSVSWYQQTPGQGLQFLFEYFSETQRNKGNFPGRFSGRQFSNSRSEMNVSTLELGDSALYLCASSLEGRVTNEKLFFGSGTQLSVL.

The V call is TRBV30, the J call TRBJ2-3; D possibly corresponds to TRBD2 (6 bases). Germline values: CDR1 GTSNPN, CDR2 SVGIG (reference sequence). The CDR3 runs to 15 residues. Trimming removed 0 bases from V and 1 base from J, with 11 bases in between. The CDR3 DNA is TGTGCCTGGAGTGTACACGGGAGTGGCACAGATACGCAGTATTTT. Translated, it gives CAWSVHGSGTDTQYF. The whole variable domain, remainder taken from reference TRBV30 and TRBJ2-3, is SQTIHQWPATLVQPVGSPLSLECTVEGTSNPNLYWYRQAAGRGLQLLFYSVGIGQISSEVPQNLSASRPQDRQFILSSKKLLLSDSGFYLCAWSVHGSGTDTQYFGPGTRLTVL.

The chain is built from TRBV7-8 and TRBJ1-1; weak D call: TRBD1 (5 bases). CDR3 length equals 14 residues. Germline CDR1 reads SGHVS; CDR2 reads FQNEAQ. Trimming left V 5 bases short and J 4 bases short, with 14 bases between. As DNA, the CDR3 is TGTGCCAGCAGCCCACAACTGGGGGGCACTGAAGCTTTCTTT. Translating it yields CASSPQLGGTEAFF.

The V call is TRBV10-3, the J call TRBJ2-5; D perhaps matches TRBD1 (7 bases). The V end lost 6 bases, the J end lost 5 bases, and 19 bases lay between the germline ends. Germline V lookup: CDR1 ENHRY, CDR2 SYGVKD. This CDR3 comprises 15 residues. As DNA, the CDR3 is TGTGCCATCAGCCCCTCCGGACAGGAGGGGGAGACCCAGTACTTC. Translating it yields CAISPSGQEGETQYF.

This chain joins TRBV5-1 and TRBJ2-7, with TRBD2 matching over 7 bases. This CDR3 has 14 residues. Germline values: CDR1 SGHRS, CDR2 YFSETQ. The ends lost 0 bases at V and 5 bases at J; junction bases unmatched: 5. The CDR3 region is CASSLAVGGNEQYF. The CDR3 DNA follows: TGCGCCAGCAGCTTGGCCGTCGGGGGGAACGAGCAGTACTTC.

This clone was seen a few times. The chain is built from TRBV3-1 (or the pseudogene TRBV3-2) and TRBJ1-2; a possible D gene is TRBD1 (6 bases). Looked up from germline, CDR1 is LGHDT and CDR2 is YNNKEL (reference sequence). The CDR3 extends over 16 amino acids. V lost 2 bases and J 5 bases, leaving 18 bases between the germline ends. In nucleotides, the CDR3 is TGTGCCAGCAGCCAACGAGGGGGACGACTTGGTTATGGCTACACCTTC. Translating gives CASSQRGGRLGYGYTF.

The V call is TRBV5-1, the J call TRBJ2-1; 12 positions match TRBD1. This CDR3 comprises 16 residues. V lost 4 bases and J lost 4; bases outside the gene matches: 6. Germline values: CDR1 SGHRS, CDR2 YFSETQ. For the CDR3, the DNA is TGCGCCAGCAGCACCGGGACAGGGGGCCTATACAATGAGCAGTTCTTC. Translating it yields CASSTGTGGLYNEQFF.

This chain uses TRBV5-1 with TRBJ2-3, with 8 bases lining up with TRBD1. The CDR3 is 16 amino acids. CDR1 is SGHRS, CDR2 YFSETQ, per germline. With V trimmed by 2 bases and J by 0 bases, 5 bases remained unmatched. CDR3 coding DNA: TGCGCCAGCAGCTTCAAGGACAGGGCCAGCACAGATACGCAGTATTTT. This codes for CASSFKDRASTDTQYF.

The chain uses TRBV2 and TRBJ1-2; weak D call: TRBD1 (5 bases). The CDR3 sequence is 15 residues long. V was cut by 6 bases and J by 2 bases, with 16 bases left in between. The V gene's germline CDR1 is SNHLY and CDR2 FYNNEI. CDR3 in DNA: TGTGCCAGCAGGGGGGGGATAGCGGGAAACTATGGCTACACCTTC. Protein sequence: CASRGGIAGNYGYTF.